A selection of T cell receptor beta chains follows, all from one sample in a study of regulatory T cells in long-lasting Graves disease. TCRdb recomputed calls from the multiplex PCR reads with MiXCR, one row per CDR3 protein. Among around 460,000 distinct CDR3 sequences listed, around a fifth were seen once. This sample comprised peripheral blood mononuclear cells (PBMCs), obtained when the disease was refractory, from a patient treated with antithyroid drugs. These receptors came from a female donor with Graves disease. The CDR3 runs from the conserved cysteine through the conserved F or W. A D gene is named only where the DNA matches it firmly. Clone size is shown for a subset of rows, as once, few, many or a class of expanded clone.

size	V	D	J	DNA	CDR3
-	TRBV2	-	TRBJ2-1	TGTGCCAGCCGGGACCCATGGTACAATGAGCAGTTCTTC	CASRDPWYNEQFF
few	TRBV11-2	-	TRBJ1-1	TGTGCCAGCAGCCAAGCCCACAGAGTGTCGAACACTGAAGCTTTCTTT	CASSQAHRVSNTEAFF
many	TRBV28	TRBD1	TRBJ1-1	TGTGCCAGCAGTTTCCCGGACAGGGCGAACACTGAAGCTTTCTTT	CASSFPDRANTEAFF
-	TRBV2	TRBD1	TRBJ1-3	TGTACCAGCAGTTACAGGGGCACTGAAAACACCATATATTTT	CTSSYRGTENTIYF
few	TRBV5-1	TRBD1	TRBJ2-7	TGCGCCAGCAGCCTTTGGGACAGTTTGAGCGGCTACGAGCAGTACTTC	CASSLWDSLSGYEQYF
few	TRBV4-1	-	TRBJ2-7	TGCGCCAGCAGCCACGGCAGTACCTACGAGCAGTACTTC	CASSHGSTYEQYF
many	TRBV2	-	TRBJ1-2	TGTGCCAGACGTGGCCAGGCGTATGGCTACACCTTC	CARRGQAYGYTF
few	TRBV6-4	TRBD1	TRBJ2-3	TGTGCCAGCAGCGCCGACAGGGGGCTAACAGATACGCAGTATTTT	CASSADRGLTDTQYF
-	TRBV27	TRBD1	TRBJ1-1	TGTGCCAGCAGTCCCTGGACAGGGGGAACTATGAACACTGAAGCTTTCTTT	CASSPWTGGTMNTEAFF
-	TRBV29-1	-	TRBJ1-2	TGCAGCGTTGAAGTGGGCGGTGGCTACACCTTC	CSVEVGGGYTF
few	TRBV7-9	-	TRBJ2-7	TGTGCCAGCAGCCCGGGACGGCCCTACGAGCAGTACTTC	CASSPGRPYEQYF
few	TRBV4-1	TRBD1	TRBJ1-2	TGCGCCAGCAGCCAGGAGGACAGGAGAAACTATGGCTACACCTTC	CASSQEDRRNYGYTF
many	TRBV12-3/TRBV12-4	-	TRBJ2-5	TGTGCCAGCAGTTTATCGACGGCCCAAGAGACCCAGTACTTC	CASSLSTAQETQYF
many	TRBV28	-	TRBJ1-5	TGTGCCAGCAGTTCCCTCTACATTAGCAATCAGCCCCAGCATTTT	CASSSLYISNQPQHF
many	TRBV10-1	TRBD2	TRBJ2-7	TGCGCCAGCAGTGGGGACGGGGGGGATCCCTACGAGCAGTACTTC	CASSGDGGDPYEQYF
-	TRBV28	TRBD2	TRBJ2-2	TGTGCCAGCAGTGTTATGCCGGCTAGCGGGAACACCGGGGAGCTGTTTTTT	CASSVMPASGNTGELFF
few	TRBV29-1	TRBD1	TRBJ1-5	TGCAGCGTTGGACAGGGACTAAATCAGCCCCAGCATTTT	CSVGQGLNQPQHF
few	TRBV19	TRBD1	TRBJ2-7	TGTGCCAGTAGTAGGTCCGGGACAGGCTACTACGAGCAGTACTTC	CASSRSGTGYYEQYF
many	TRBV5-1	-	TRBJ1-1	TGCGCCAGCAGCTTGGGGACAGATAACACTGAAGCTTTCTTT	CASSLGTDNTEAFF
many	TRBV28	-	TRBJ1-3	TGTGCCAGCAGCCGTGGCCTATCTGGAAACACCATATATTTT	CASSRGLSGNTIYF
few	TRBV19	-	TRBJ1-5	TGTGCCAGTAATACCGGGACATACGGGCAGCCCCAGCATTTT	CASNTGTYGQPQHF
many	TRBV6-1	TRBD1	TRBJ2-7	TGTGCCAGCAGTAGAGACAGGGGGCCTGGCTACGAGCAGTACTTC	CASSRDRGPGYEQYF
few	TRBV20-1	-	TRBJ2-5	TGCAGTGCTAGAGAGTCTAACCAAAAAGAGACCCAGTACTTC	CSARESNQKETQYF
-	TRBV9	TRBD2	TRBJ2-7	TGTGCCAGCAGCCCTCGGCTAGCGGGGGGGCACGGCGAGCAGTACTTC	CASSPRLAGGHGEQYF
few	TRBV5-1	TRBD1	TRBJ1-2	TGCGCCAGCAGCCCTACCGGACAGGGTCTCAAGGATGGCTACACCTTC	CASSPTGQGLKDGYTF
many	TRBV12-3/TRBV12-4	TRBD2	TRBJ2-5	TGTGCCAGCAGTGGGAACCAGCGGGAGGAAGAGACCCAGTACTTC	CASSGNQREEETQYF
-	TRBV6-5	TRBD2	TRBJ2-7	TGTGCCAGCAGTTACTCGATCGTGACTAGCGGGAGACGGAGCTCCTACGAGCAGTACTTC	CASSYSIVTSGRRSSYEQYF
-	TRBV11-2	-	TRBJ2-2	TGTGCCAGCAGCTTCGGCCCCCCAGGGTTGACGGGCGGGGAGCTGTTTTTT	CASSFGPPGLTGGELFF
-	TRBV7-2	-	TRBJ2-7	TGTGCCAGCAGCCTAGGGTCGGCAGGCCACGAGCAGTACTTC	CASSLGSAGHEQYF
few	TRBV6-5	-	TRBJ1-1	TGTGCCAGCAGTTCCTCAGGACACACGTACACTGAAGCTTTCTTT	CASSSSGHTYTEAFF
-	TRBV28	-	TRBJ1-5	TGTGCCAGCAGTAGATACCTCCGGGGCCAAAATCAGCCCCAGCATTTT	CASSRYLRGQNQPQHF
few	TRBV5-1	TRBD1	TRBJ1-2	TGCGCCAGCAGCTTGTTGGCTACAGGGGTGGCTAACTATGGCTACACCTTC	CASSLLATGVANYGYTF
many	TRBV2	-	TRBJ1-2	TGTGCCAGCAAAAAGAGCTCGGGGGATGGCTACACCTTC	CASKKSSGDGYTF
many	TRBV15	-	TRBJ2-5	TGTGCCACCAGCAGAGATCTAGGGCAAGAGACCCAGTACTTC	CATSRDLGQETQYF
many	TRBV20-1	TRBD1	TRBJ2-7	TGCAGTGCTAGCGATACAGGGGCTTACGAGCAGTACTTC	CSASDTGAYEQYF
-	TRBV7-9	TRBD1	TRBJ2-6	TGTGCCAGCAGCTTAGCGGGACAGGGGATTTGGCGGTACGTCCTGACTTTC	CASSLAGQGIWRYVLTF
-	TRBV9	TRBD1	TRBJ1-3	TGTGCCAGCAGCGCGGGACAGCGCGGAAACACCATATATTTT	CASSAGQRGNTIYF
few	TRBV6-5	-	TRBJ2-7	TGTGCCAGCAGTTGGAGGGGCTCCTACGAGCAGTACTTC	CASSWRGSYEQYF
many	TRBV28	-	TRBJ1-2	TGTGCCAGCAGTTTAGAGGCTTACTATGGCTACACCTTC	CASSLEAYYGYTF
few	TRBV3-1	-	TRBJ2-7	TGTGCCAGCAGCCCGGCGGGACGCAACTCCTACGAGCAGTACTTC	CASSPAGRNSYEQYF
many	TRBV27	TRBD1	TRBJ2-7	TGTGCCAGCAGCTCGGGACAGGGGGCGCGATACGAGCAGTACTTC	CASSSGQGARYEQYF
few	TRBV7-3	TRBD1	TRBJ2-2	TGTGCCAGCAGCTCAGGACAGGTGCCCGGGGAGCTGTTTTTT	CASSSGQVPGELFF
-	TRBV6-2/TRBV6-3	-	TRBJ2-7	TGTGCCAGCAGTTACGCGGATGTGGGTGCCGAGCAGTACTTC	CASSYADVGAEQYF
-	TRBV7-9	-	TRBJ1-6	TGTGCCAGCAGCCCCCCGCGTCCGGTTTTTAATTCACCCCTCCACTTT	CASSPPRPVFNSPLHF
many	TRBV28	-	TRBJ2-5	TGTGCCAGCAGGTTTCGGCCGGACGCCGCGAAAGAGACCCAGTACTTC	CASRFRPDAAKETQYF
many	TRBV2	-	TRBJ1-5	TGTGCCAGCAGTGAATTGGGGAAGCCCCAGCATTTT	CASSELGKPQHF
many	TRBV28	TRBD2	TRBJ2-5	TGTGCCAGCAGTCTACTAGCGGGAGGGCCGATGGTGGAGACCCAGTACTTC	CASSLLAGGPMVETQYF
many	TRBV16	-	TRBJ1-1	TGTGCCAGCAGTCTATCACATAAGAACACTGAAGCTTTCTTT	CASSLSHKNTEAFF
-	TRBV7-2	-	TRBJ2-2	TGTGCCAGCAGCTTAAATCCCACCGGGGACACCGGGGAGCTGTTTTTT	CASSLNPTGDTGELFF
few	TRBV10-3	TRBD2	TRBJ2-4	TGTGCCGCCGGGACTAGAAGAAACATTCAGTACTTC	CAAGTRRNIQYF
-	TRBV9	TRBD1	TRBJ1-2	TGTGCCAGCAGCGCGTCTCTCCGGGACAGCAAAAACTATGGCTACACCTTC	CASSASLRDSKNYGYTF